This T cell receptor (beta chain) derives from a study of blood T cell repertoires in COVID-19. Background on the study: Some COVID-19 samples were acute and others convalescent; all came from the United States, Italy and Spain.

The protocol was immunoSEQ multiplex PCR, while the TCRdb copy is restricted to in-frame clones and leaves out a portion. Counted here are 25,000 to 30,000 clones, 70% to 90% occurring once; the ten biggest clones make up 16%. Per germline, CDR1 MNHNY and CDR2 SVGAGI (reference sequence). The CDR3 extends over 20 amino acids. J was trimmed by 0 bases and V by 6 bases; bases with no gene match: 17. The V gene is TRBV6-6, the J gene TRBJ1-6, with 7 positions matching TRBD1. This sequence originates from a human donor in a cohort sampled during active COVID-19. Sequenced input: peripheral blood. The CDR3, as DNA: TGTGCCAGCAGCCACGCACGGGACAGCGGCCTAAGCTCCTATAATTCACCCCTCCACTTT. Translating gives CASSHARDSGLSSYNSPLHF.